This is a list of T cell receptor beta chains from one sample in a study of T cell responses to AZD1222 COVID-19 vaccine. Method: immunoSEQ multiplex PCR; TCRdb's copy keeps in-frame clones and lacks some. The sample contains 140,000 to 150,000 clones, approximately 93% of which appear only once. The source material was peripheral blood, sampled on day 0 of AZD1222 vaccination. Receptors originate from an adult in good health. CDR3s include the opening cysteine and the closing phenylalanine or tryptophan. The order of the fields is clone size, V gene, J gene, D gene, CDR3 protein, CDR3 DNA. The D gene is left open where the match is weak. Size values are once, few and many counts, or a class for expanded clones, and some rows have none.

>NA|TRBV19|TRBJ2-1|TRBD2
CASSIGLAGEGEQFF
TGTGCCAGTAGTATAGGACTAGCGGGAGAGGGTGAGCAGTTCTTC
>once|TRBV27|TRBJ2-3|NA
CATQDYPSTDTQYF
TGTGCCACCCAGGACTACCCGAGCACAGATACGCAGTATTTT
>NA|TRBV30|TRBJ2-2|TRBD2
CAWSVTGGDTGELFF
TGTGCCTGGAGTGTAACCGGGGGGGACACCGGGGAGCTGTTTTTT
>NA|TRBV28|TRBJ1-1|NA
CASSAAGQSNTEAFF
TGTGCCAGCAGTGCCGCCGGACAGTCGAACACTGAAGCTTTCTTT
>NA|TRBV24-1|TRBJ2-3|TRBD2
CATSDGVAGTDTQYF
TGTGCCACCAGTGATGGGGTAGCGGGAACAGATACGCAGTATTTT
>NA|TRBV5-1|TRBJ2-5|NA
CASSAASVGQETQYF
TGCGCCAGCAGCGCCGCTAGCGTTGGCCAAGAGACCCAGTACTTC
>NA|TRBV19|TRBJ2-5|TRBD2
CASGTSGGQETQYF
TGTGCCAGTGGGACTAGCGGGGGACAAGAGACCCAGTACTTC
>NA|TRBV4-1|TRBJ1-4|NA
CASSRVGNNEKLFF
TGCGCCAGCTCCCGGGTGGGGAATAATGAAAAACTGTTTTTT
>NA|TRBV5-6|TRBJ2-3|NA
CASSLESADTQYF
TGTGCCAGCAGCTTGGAGTCAGCAGATACGCAGTATTTT
>NA|TRBV5-4|TRBJ2-5|NA
CASSLERSRETQYF
TGTGCCAGCAGCTTGGAGCGGAGTAGGGAGACCCAGTACTTC
>NA|TRBV19|TRBJ2-1|TRBD2
CASRRLAGGAEQFF
TGTGCCAGTAGACGACTAGCGGGAGGCGCTGAGCAGTTCTTC
>NA|TRBV9|TRBJ1-3|NA
CASSVGEGNTIYF
TGTGCCAGCAGCGTAGGGGAGGGAAACACCATATATTTT
>NA|TRBV18|TRBJ2-4|TRBD2
CASSPSIAGGYIQYF
TGTGCCAGCTCACCATCTATAGCGGGAGGATACATTCAGTACTTC
>NA|TRBV5-1|TRBJ1-1|NA
CASSGGLLNTEAFF
TGCGCCAGCAGCGGCGGACTTTTGAACACTGAAGCTTTCTTT
>NA|TRBV14|TRBJ2-3|TRBD1
CASSQLGLRGQYTDTQYF
TGTGCCAGCAGCCAACTTGGTCTACGGGGACAGTACACAGATACGCAGTATTTT
>once|TRBV6-2/TRBV6-3|TRBJ2-4|TRBD2
CASSVSGAIAKNIQYF
TGTGCCAGCAGTGTTAGCGGGGCTATAGCCAAAAACATTCAGTACTTC
>NA|TRBV28|TRBJ1-1|NA
CASSLPTGMNTEAFF
TGTGCCAGCAGTTTACCGACAGGCATGAACACTGAAGCTTTCTTT
>NA|TRBV11-2|TRBJ1-2|NA
CASSLIYGYTF
TGTGCCAGCAGCTTAATCTATGGCTACACCTTC
>NA|TRBV19|TRBJ2-2|NA
CASSIVPGSGELFF
TGTGCCAGTAGTATAGTCCCAGGGTCCGGGGAGCTGTTTTTT
>NA|TRBV5-1|TRBJ2-3|NA
CASSHRTPTGADTQYF
TGCGCCAGCAGCCATCGGACCCCGACCGGGGCAGATACGCAGTATTTT